This T cell receptor beta chain was found in a study of blood T cells in healthy people across ages. Findings and caveats of the study: Diversity was higher, and naive CD4+ cells more numerous, in long-lived donors than in aged donors.

This clonotype was recorded a few times. Its specificity is unknown. Germline V gives CDR1 MNHEY, CDR2 SMNVEV (reference sequence). V shed 6 bases and J shed 3 bases, with 11 bases lying between them. The CDR3 runs to 13 residues. The use of a sample-barcoded 5' primer and a J-beta primer mix characterized a second PCR of about 7 to 12 cycles. TCRdb used MiXCR to reprocess the 5' RACE reads, holding one entry per CDR3 protein. This table has about a million distinct CDR3 sequences, about 48% appearing once. This chain joins TRBV27 and TRBJ1-2; D may be TRBD1 (5 bases). Sequencing was performed on blood. The clonotype originates from a man aged 25 to 45 in good health. DNA of the CDR3: TGTGCCAGCAGACGACAGATCGACTATGGCTACACCTTC. It encodes CASRRQIDYGYTF.